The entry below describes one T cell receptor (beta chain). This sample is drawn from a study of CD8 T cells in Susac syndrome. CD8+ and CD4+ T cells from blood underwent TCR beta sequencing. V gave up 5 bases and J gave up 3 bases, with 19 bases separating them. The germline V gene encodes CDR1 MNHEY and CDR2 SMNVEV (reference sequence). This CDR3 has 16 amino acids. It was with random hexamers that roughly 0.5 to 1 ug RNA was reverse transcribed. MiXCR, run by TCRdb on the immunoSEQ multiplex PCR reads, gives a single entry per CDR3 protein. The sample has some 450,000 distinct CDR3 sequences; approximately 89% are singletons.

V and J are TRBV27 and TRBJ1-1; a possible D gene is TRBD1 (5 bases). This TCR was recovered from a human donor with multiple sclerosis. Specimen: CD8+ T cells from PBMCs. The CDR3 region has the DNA TGTGCCAGCAGTCTTTGGGGCGGACTGGATGACACTGAAGCTTTCTTT. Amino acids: CASSLWGGLDDTEAFF.